This T cell receptor beta chain comes out of a study of T cell repertoires in cytomegalovirus infection (dated by TCRdb to about 2019). About the investigation overall: Peptide stimulations targeted recently identified HLA-C-restricted CMV epitopes, whose presentation resists viral immunomodulation, together with well-studied HLA-B-restricted epitopes. Because public TCR beta signatures pointed to carriage of CMV infection together with the matching HLA type, the HLA type of each donor mattered for the analysis. Points the paper makes about the study in general: Cumulative frequency of public TCR beta family members discriminated carriers of CMV infection plus the relevant HLA type in this cohort and an independent 352-donor cohort. In the ex vivo response, HLA-C-restricted CMV-specific TCR beta clonotypes were dominant, and in two of eight donors the single most frequent clonotype came from this HLA-C-restricted group.

The CDR3 spans 15 residues, from the cysteine through the phenylalanine. The kept DNA is CDR3 alone, 45 bases in frame from the first base. V is shortened by 6 bases, J by 0 bases, and the region joining them spans 12 bases. The germline V gene (reference sequence) supplies CDR1 PRHDT and CDR2 FYEKMQ. For this clonotype: The antigen it recognizes is unknown. Base quality data are lacking; no much larger clone is found one base away.

The treatment or condition label for this specimen denotes: in vitro stimulation with specific CMV peptide epitopes to enrich CMV-specific T cells. Sequencing instrument: Illumina HiSeq 1500. TCRdb trimmed public reads at Q25 via fastp, called clones via MiXCR and kept in-frame beta chains. Identical CDR3 proteins give one entry, which carries the most common genes and DNA. Across this sample there are more than 20,000 distinct CDR3 sequences, with 20% to 25% seen only once. Around 90% of the sample is held by the ten biggest clonotypes. The sample here was CD8+ T cells from cultured PBMCs, taken from culture after CMV antigen stimulation. The sequence links TRBV13 to TRBJ2-1; matching of 5 bases hints at TRBD2 as the D gene. The clonotype was recovered from a human donor in good health (CMV status not recorded). Some clones in this sample may be carry-over from other donors' samples. CDR3 loop: CASSSDLSSYNEQFF. The base sequence is TGTGCCAGCAGTTCGGACTTGAGCTCCTACAATGAGCAGTTCTTC.